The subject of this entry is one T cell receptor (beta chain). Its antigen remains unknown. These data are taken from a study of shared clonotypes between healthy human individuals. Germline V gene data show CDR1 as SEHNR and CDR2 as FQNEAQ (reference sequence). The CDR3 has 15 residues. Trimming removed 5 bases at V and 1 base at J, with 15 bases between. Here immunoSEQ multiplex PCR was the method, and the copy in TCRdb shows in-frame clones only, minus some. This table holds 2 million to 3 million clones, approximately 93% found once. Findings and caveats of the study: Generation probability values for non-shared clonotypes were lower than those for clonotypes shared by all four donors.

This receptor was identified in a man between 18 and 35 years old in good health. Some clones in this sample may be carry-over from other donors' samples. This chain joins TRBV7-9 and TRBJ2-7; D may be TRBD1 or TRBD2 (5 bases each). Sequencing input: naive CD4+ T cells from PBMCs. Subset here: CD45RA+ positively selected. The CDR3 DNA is TGTGCCAGCAGCCCCCTCGGGACGGTATCCTACGAGCAGTACTTC. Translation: CASSPLGTVSYEQYF.